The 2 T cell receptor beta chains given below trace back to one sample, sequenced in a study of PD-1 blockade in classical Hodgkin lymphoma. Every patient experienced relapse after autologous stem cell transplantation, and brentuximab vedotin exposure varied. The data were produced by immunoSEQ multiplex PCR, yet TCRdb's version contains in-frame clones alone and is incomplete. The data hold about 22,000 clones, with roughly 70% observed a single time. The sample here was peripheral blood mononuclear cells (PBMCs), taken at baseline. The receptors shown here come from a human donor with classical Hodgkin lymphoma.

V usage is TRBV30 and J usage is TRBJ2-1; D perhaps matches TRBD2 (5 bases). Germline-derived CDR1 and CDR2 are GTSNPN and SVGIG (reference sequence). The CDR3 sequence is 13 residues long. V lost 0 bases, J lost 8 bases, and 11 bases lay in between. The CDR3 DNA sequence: TGTGCCTGGAGTGTACTGGGGAGTGATGAGCAGTTCTTC. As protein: CAWSVLGSDEQFF.

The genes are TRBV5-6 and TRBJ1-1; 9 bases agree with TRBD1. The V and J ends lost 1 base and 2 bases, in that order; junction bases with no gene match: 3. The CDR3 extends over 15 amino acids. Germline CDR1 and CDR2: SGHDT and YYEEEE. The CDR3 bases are TGTGCCAGCAGCTTGCGGGACAGGGATAACACTGAAGCTTTCTTT. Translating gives CASSLRDRDNTEAFF.